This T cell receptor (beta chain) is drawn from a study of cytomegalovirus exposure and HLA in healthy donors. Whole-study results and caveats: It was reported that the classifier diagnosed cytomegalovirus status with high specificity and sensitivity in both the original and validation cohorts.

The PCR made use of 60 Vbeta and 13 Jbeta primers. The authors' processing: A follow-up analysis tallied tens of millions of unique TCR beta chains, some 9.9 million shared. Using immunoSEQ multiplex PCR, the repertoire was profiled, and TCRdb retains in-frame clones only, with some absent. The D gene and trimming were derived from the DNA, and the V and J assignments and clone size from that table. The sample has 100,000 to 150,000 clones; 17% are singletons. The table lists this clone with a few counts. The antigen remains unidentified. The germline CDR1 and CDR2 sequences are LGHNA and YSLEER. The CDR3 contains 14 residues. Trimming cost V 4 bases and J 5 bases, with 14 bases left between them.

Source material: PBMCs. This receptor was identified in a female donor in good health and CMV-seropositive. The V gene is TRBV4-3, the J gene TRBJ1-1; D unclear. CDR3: CASSPWEDGTEAFF. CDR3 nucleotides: TGCGCCAGCAGCCCCTGGGAGGACGGGACTGAAGCTTTCTTT.